Listed here are 20 T cell receptor beta chains from one sample, sequenced in a study of CD4+ T cells in melanoma. Some clones are missing from TCRdb's copy, which holds only in-frame ones; the method was immunoSEQ multiplex PCR. The sample records roughly 52,000 clones, 60% to 80% being singletons. The sequencing sample was made of tumor tissue. Receptors originate from a human donor with melanoma.

The chain employs TRBV29-1 and TRBJ1-5; D uncertain. The CDR3 contains 13 residues. V was pared by 6 bases and J by 2 bases, with 11 bases between. Per germline, CDR1 SQVTM and CDR2 ANQGSEA. CDR3 sequence (DNA): TGCAGCGTAAGGAGGAGAGGCAATCAGCCCCAGCATTTT. Translated: CSVRRRGNQPQHF.

The chain links TRBV30 to TRBJ2-2; D is undetermined. V gave up 4 bases and J gave up 4 bases, with 7 bases separating them. CDR3 length equals 12 residues. Germline V CDR1 and CDR2: GTSNPN, SVGIG (reference sequence). The CDR3 DNA reads as TGTGCCTGGAAGCCCCCCACCGGGGAGCTGTTTTTT. Its translation is CAWKPPTGELFF.

The chain couples TRBV4-1 to TRBJ1-5; D call uncertain. V gave up 1 base and J gave up 6 bases, with 13 bases separating them. CDR1 is MGHRA, CDR2 YSYEKL, per germline. The CDR3 has 15 residues. CDR3 sequence (DNA): TGCGCCAGCAGCCAAGTCCCGGGAAGTAGTCAGCCCCAGCATTTT. It encodes CASSQVPGSSQPQHF.

Regarding this clone: A far larger clone lies a single base away; this is likely a read error. The chain employs TRBV11-2 and TRBJ1-5; TRBD1 is a possible D gene (5 bases). V lost 5 bases, J lost 2 bases, and 13 bases lay in between. Looked up from germline, CDR1 is SGHAT and CDR2 is FQNNGV. The CDR3 length is 15 residues. The CDR3 loop is CASSQVVGGNQPQHF. The CDR3 DNA reads TGTGCCAGCAGCCAAGTCGTGGGGGGCAATCAGCCCCAGCATTTT.

The rearrangement joins TRBV27 to TRBJ2-7; 9 bases map to TRBD1. The ends lost 6 bases at V and 4 bases at J; junction bases unmatched: 4. This CDR3 has 13 amino acids. Germline V gene data show CDR1 as MNHEY and CDR2 as SMNVEV (reference sequence). CDR3 residues: CASRGQGLYEQYF. The DNA for the CDR3 is TGTGCCAGCAGGGGACAGGGATTGTACGAGCAGTACTTC.

Only one count was recorded for this clone. V is TRBV30 and J is TRBJ1-1; D is ambiguous. Germline V gene lookup returns CDR1 GTSNPN and CDR2 SVGIG (reference sequence). CDR3 length equals 12 residues. Trimming shortened V by 3 bases and J by 3 bases, and 8 bases separated the two germline ends. The CDR3 nucleotides read TGTGCCTGGAGCTTGCGGTACACTGAAGCTTTCTTT. Its protein is CAWSLRYTEAFF. Drawing the rest from reference TRBV30 and TRBJ1-1, the complete variable domain is SQTIHQWPATLVQPVGSPLSLECTVEGTSNPNLYWYRQAAGRGLQLLFYSVGIGQISSEVPQNLSASRPQDRQFILSSKKLLLSDSGFYLCAWSLRYTEAFFGQGTRLTVV.

The chain recombines TRBV5-1 with TRBJ2-7, with D hard to call. The V end lost 0 bases, the J end lost 4 bases, and 8 bases lay between the germline ends. The CDR3 loop spans 13 amino acids. The V gene's germline CDR1 is SGHRS and CDR2 YFSETQ. CDR3 in amino acids: CASSLVLGYEQYF. In DNA, the CDR3 is TGCGCCAGCAGCTTGGTATTAGGGTACGAGCAGTACTTC.

V is TRBV11-1 and J is TRBJ1-1; D might be TRBD1 (5 bases). The CDR3 loop spans 15 amino acids. CDR1 is SGHAT, CDR2 FQDESV, per germline (reference sequence). The V end was cut by 1 base, the J end by 6 bases, with 15 bases between. The CDR3 loop is CASSLGVGLSAEAFF. As DNA, the CDR3 is TGTGCCAGCAGCTTAGGGGTGGGGCTGTCTGCTGAAGCTTTCTTT. Variable domain in full (rest from reference TRBV11-1 and TRBJ1-1): EAEVAQSPRYKITEKSQAVAFWCDPISGHATLYWYRQILGQGPELLVQFQDESVVDDSQLPKDRFSAERLKGVDSTLKIQPAELGDSAMYLCASSLGVGLSAEAFFGQGTRLTVV.

The chain combines TRBV5-1 with TRBJ2-5, with 8 positions matching TRBD1. Germline CDR1 is SGHRS and CDR2 is YFSETQ. The trim removed 4 bases at V and 3 bases at J, leaving 2 bases unmatched. This CDR3 has 13 residues. This CDR3 reads CASSRGQEETQYF. The CDR3 DNA sequence: TGCGCCAGCAGCAGGGGACAGGAAGAGACCCAGTACTTC.

This clone has at least ten counts. V is TRBV9 and J is TRBJ2-1; TRBD2 aligns across 14 bases. Germline CDR1 SGDLS, CDR2 YYNGEE. This CDR3 has 15 amino acids. The V and J ends lost 3 bases and 8 bases, in that order; junction bases with no gene match: 4. The CDR3 coding sequence is TGTGCCAGCAGCGCGACTAGCGGGGGGGTGTATGAGCAGTTCTTC. Protein sequence: CASSATSGGVYEQFF.

This clone was found once. The chain joins TRBV7-9 to TRBJ2-3, with 9 bases matching TRBD1. Germline trimming cut 5 bases from V and 5 bases from J; bases unmatched to any gene: 8. The germline CDR1 and CDR2 sequences are SEHNR and FQNEAQ (reference sequence). The CDR3 runs 15 residues. DNA of the CDR3: TGTGCCAGCAGCCCACGGACAGGGGCTGAAGATACGCAGTATTTT. Translating it yields CASSPRTGAEDTQYF. Full variable domain (rest looked up from reference TRBV7-9 and TRBJ2-3): DTGVSQNPRHKITKRGQNVTFRCDPISEHNRLYWYRQTLGQGPEFLTYFQNEAQLEKSRLLSDRFSAERPKGSFSTLEIQRTEQGDSAMYLCASSPRTGAEDTQYFGPGTRLTVL.

The rearrangement joins TRBV2 to TRBJ2-7; D remains ambiguous. This CDR3 has 13 amino acids. Germline CDR1 reads SNHLY; CDR2 reads FYNNEI. V gave up 5 bases and J gave up 3 bases, with 11 bases separating them. As DNA, the CDR3 is TGTGCCAGCAGTACTACAGAGAGCTACGAGCAGTACTTC. Its translation: CASSTTESYEQYF.

V and J are TRBV6-5 and TRBJ1-4; possibly TRBD1 for D (5 bases). Trimming shortened V by 4 bases and J by 8 bases, and 17 bases separated the two germline ends. The CDR3 is made up of 15 amino acids. Germline CDR1 MNHEY, CDR2 SVGAGI. CDR3 nucleotide sequence: TGTGCCAGCAGTTCCCGGGGGGGATTAGAGGAAAAACTGTTTTTT. It encodes CASSSRGGLEEKLFF.

This clone was observed a few times. The V gene is TRBV4-1, the J gene TRBJ2-1; D not resolved. CDR1 MGHRA and CDR2 YSYEKL come from the germline V gene. The CDR3 is 15 residues long. V lost 1 base and J lost 0, with 7 bases in between. The CDR3 sequence is CASSQVVNSYNEQFF. The CDR3, as DNA: TGCGCCAGCAGCCAAGTCGTTAACTCCTACAATGAGCAGTTCTTC.

This sequence joins TRBV6-1 and TRBJ2-2; the match to TRBD1 covers 10 bases. The CDR3 sequence is 15 residues long. J was trimmed by 4 bases and V by 3 bases; bases with no gene match: 2. In germline, CDR1 is MNHNS, CDR2 SASEGT. The CDR3: CASSETGGGTGELFF. In DNA, the CDR3 is TGTGCCAGCAGTGAGACAGGGGGCGGCACCGGGGAGCTGTTTTTT.

The chain has TRBV11-2 and TRBJ2-3; 9 bases align to TRBD1. CDR1 and CDR2 from the germline V gene are SGHAT and FQNNGV. The V gene end was trimmed by 0 bases and the J gene end by 2 bases; junction bases not matched to a gene: 6. The CDR3 loop spans 17 amino acids. CDR3 residues: CASSLEGQGLNTDTQYF. CDR3 nucleotide sequence: TGTGCCAGCAGCTTAGAAGGACAGGGGCTTAACACAGATACGCAGTATTTT.

The chain combines TRBV30 with TRBJ2-5; TRBD1 might be the D (6 bases). The last part of the DNA fits TRBJ2-7 better; the J call may be wrong. Germline assignment: CDR1 GTSNPN and CDR2 SVGIG (reference sequence). The CDR3 length is 11 residues. CDR3 DNA sequence: TGTGCCTACAGGGACGGCTACGAGCAGTACTTC. It specifies CAYRDGYEQYF.

The chain employs TRBV7-2 and TRBJ1-2; D unresolved. The CDR3 spans 14 residues. Trimming shortened V by 5 bases and J by 4 bases, and 14 bases separated the two germline ends. The germline gives CDR1 SGHTA, CDR2 FQGNSA. This chain's CDR3 is CASSPTDDGYGYTF. The CDR3 DNA reads TGTGCCAGCAGCCCCACGGACGACGGCTATGGCTACACCTTC.

This chain connects TRBV11-2 to TRBJ2-1; 7 positions match TRBD1. CDR1 is SGHAT and CDR2 is FQNNGV in the germline V gene. The CDR3 is made up of 13 amino acids. V shed 8 bases, J shed 3 bases, and the junction held 4 bases outside the gene matches. This CDR3 is CASAPGGYNEQFF. The CDR3 DNA follows: TGTGCCAGCGCTCCAGGGGGCTACAATGAGCAGTTCTTC.

The chain has TRBV28 and TRBJ1-5; TRBD1 agrees at 7 bases. The germline gives CDR1 MDHEN, CDR2 SYDVKM. Trimming took 3 bases from V and 6 from J; bases not matched to a gene: 11. The CDR3 sequence is 16 residues long. The CDR3 DNA reads TGTGCCAGCAGTTTTGGAACAGGGGATTTACGTCAGCCCCAGCATTTT. Residues: CASSFGTGDLRQPQHF.